This T cell receptor (beta chain) was recovered during a study of cytomegalovirus exposure and HLA in healthy donors. On the study more broadly: In a previous analysis, approximately 110 million unique TCR beta sequences were found from about 179 million T cells. Study-level findings and limits: Information on immune exposure was restricted to one variable (CMV serostatus).

PCR primers comprised 60 Vbeta and 13 Jbeta primers. Methods used by the authors: The count from a later analysis was tens of millions of unique TCR beta chains, some 9.9 million of them shared. Profiled with immunoSEQ multiplex PCR; TCRdb holds only in-frame clones, not every one. Clonal size and the V and J genes are those of that table, whereas D and trimming came from the DNA. The table lists roughly 68,000 clones, around 70% of them singletons. For this clone: Its antigen is as yet unknown.

This CDR3 has 16 residues. CDR1 and CDR2 (germline): SGHVS, FQNEAQ. After removal of 4 bases from V and 7 bases from J, the junction contained 9 bases not matched to a gene. The sample taken for sequencing was PBMCs. The chain is built from TRBV7-8 and TRBJ2-1; TRBD2 matches 11 bases. The sequence derives from a middle-aged man in good health and CMV-seropositive. The CDR3 spells CASSSLAGGETNEQFF. As DNA, the CDR3 is TGTGCCAGCAGCTCTTTAGCGGGGGGGGAAACAAATGAGCAGTTCTTC.